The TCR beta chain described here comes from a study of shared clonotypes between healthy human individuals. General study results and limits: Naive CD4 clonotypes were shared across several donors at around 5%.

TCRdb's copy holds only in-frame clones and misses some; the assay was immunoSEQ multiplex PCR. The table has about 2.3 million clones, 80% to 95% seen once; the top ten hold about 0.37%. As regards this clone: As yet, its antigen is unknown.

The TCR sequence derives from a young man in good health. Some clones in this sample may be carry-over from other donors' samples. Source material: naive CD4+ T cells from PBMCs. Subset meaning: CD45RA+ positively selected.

CDR3: CASSGNPGFSYEQYF. CDR3 sequence (DNA): TGTGCCAGCAGCGGAAACCCAGGCTTCTCCTACGAGCAGTACTTC. J is TRBJ2-7 and V is TRBV7-2; no definite D call. The CDR3 runs to 15 residues. Germline values: CDR1 SGHTA, CDR2 FQGNSA. V shed 5 bases and J shed 0 bases, with 14 bases lying between them.